This T cell receptor beta chain stems from a study of blood T cell repertoires in COVID-19. The V end lost 7 bases, the J end lost 6 bases, and 12 bases lay between the germline ends. Germline values: CDR1 SNHLY, CDR2 FYNNEI. The CDR3 extends over 12 amino acids. Original processing notes: Amplification from reference gene primers served as the basis for estimated nucleated cell counts. Clones were read by immunoSEQ multiplex PCR, and TCRdb kept only the in-frame ones, dropping some. The DNA gave D and trimming, while V, J and clone size come from that table. Of 280,000 or so clones detected, around 86% appear once; the ten largest clones hold roughly 14%.

The TCR sequence derives from a human donor in a cohort sampled during active COVID-19. The V gene is TRBV2, the J gene TRBJ1-1, with D possibly TRBD1 on 5 matching bases. Sequencing was performed on peripheral blood. The CDR3 coding sequence is TGTGCCAGCAAACAGGTTTTCGCTGAAGCTTTCTTT. Its protein product is CASKQVFAEAFF.